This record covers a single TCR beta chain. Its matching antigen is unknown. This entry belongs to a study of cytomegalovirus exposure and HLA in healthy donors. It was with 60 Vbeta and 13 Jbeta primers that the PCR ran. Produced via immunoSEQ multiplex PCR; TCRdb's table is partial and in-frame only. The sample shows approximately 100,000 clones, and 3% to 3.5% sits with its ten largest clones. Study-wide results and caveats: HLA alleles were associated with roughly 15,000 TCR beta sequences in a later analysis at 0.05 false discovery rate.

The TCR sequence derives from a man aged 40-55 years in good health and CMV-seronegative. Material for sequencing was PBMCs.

The CDR3 spells CASSVGTGGDYEQYF. The CDR3 coding sequence is TGTGCCAGCAGCGTAGGAACAGGGGGGGATTACGAGCAGTACTTC. The rearrangement joins TRBV9 to TRBJ2-7, with D tentatively TRBD1 (8 bases). The CDR3 is made up of 15 amino acids. V shed 0 bases and J shed 4 bases, with 14 bases lying between them. CDR1 is SGDLS, CDR2 YYNGEE, per germline. The full variable domain, with the rest looked up from reference TRBV9 and TRBJ2-7, is DSGVTQTPKHLITATGQRVTLRCSPRSGDLSVYWYQQSLDQGLQFLIQYYNGEERAKGNILERFSAQQFPDLHSELNLSSLELGDSALYFCASSVGTGGDYEQYFGPGTRLTVT.